This TCR beta chain was identified in a study of a mutant IDH1 vaccine in newly diagnosed glioma (dated by TCRdb to 2020 to 2022). Notes on the research overall: Eight vaccinations were administered to patients in weeks 1, 3, 5, 7, 11, 15, 19 and 23, corresponding to visits V03 through V10. In the chemotherapy-containing groups, vaccination started alongside temozolomide cycles, whereas in patients who had radiotherapy alone it started 4-6 weeks after radiotherapy. Peripheral blood was drawn at six visits: V03 (baseline), V05, V07, V10, V12 and V13. Of the approximately 35 treated patients, 62.5% were male and approximately 38% were female, and a mean age of roughly 41 years was recorded. Prior to enrollment, standard therapy consisting of radiotherapy alone, temozolomide alone, or radiochemotherapy with temozolomide had been administered to patients, with the combination being received by most patients. Longitudinal TCRB deep sequencing was done for some 26 treated patients, wherever samples were available for exploratory analyses.

Results and caveats for the whole study, not just this receptor: Selection of PBMC samples for TCRB deep sequencing was based on availability. Across multiple MHC alleles, vaccine-induced immune responses were seen in 90% to 95% of patients. Changes in the top peripheral T cell clonotypes picked up by TCRB sequencing did not appear to be linked to pseudoprogression. The authors stated that sample limitations prevented analyses of patient blood samples from being reproduced.

The time point label of this sample denotes: week 11, during vaccination. Every vaccine dose consisted of 300 ug of a 20-mer mutant IDH1 peptide in Montanide, administered subcutaneously together with topical imiquimod. The donors had newly diagnosed IDH1-mutant astrocytomas of WHO grade 3 or 4 that showed loss of nuclear ATRX. The samples were drawn from NOA16, a multicentre, single-arm, open-label phase I trial in Germany that tested a mutant IDH1 peptide vaccine in humans for the first time. Genomic DNA for TCRB sequencing was extracted from EDTA blood using the DNeasy Blood and Tissue Kit. Concerning this clone: This receptor's antigen is unknown. There are no base qualities to consult, and no much larger clone falls within one base.

Library preparation was by the immunoSEQ multiplex PCR assay. The hsTCRB Kit was used according to the manufacturer's protocol to amplify rearranged TCR beta chain sequences. TCRB libraries were sequenced on an Illumina MiSeq. In the original analysis: The kit vendor's proprietary platform handled demultiplexing, trimming and gene mapping. TCRdb obtained this table from immuneACCESS and retained in-frame rearrangements with V and J assigned. These tables miss some clones; where compared with another copy, unresolved V genes account for less than half of the shortfall, and the remainder is unexplained. V, J and clone size are those of that table, while D and trimming were read from the DNA. The sample table shows about 64,000 clones, and roughly 84% are seen once. The ten biggest clones cover approximately 10% of the sample. Trimming removed 5 bases from V and 9 bases from J; the gene matches leave 6 bases unexplained. Taken from the germline V gene (reference sequence), the CDR1 and CDR2 loops are MNHEY and SMNVEV. The CDR3 spans 13 residues, from the cysteine through the phenylalanine. Only CDR3 DNA is held: 39 bases, read in frame from base 1.

The sample consisted of PBMCs, taken from a glioma patient whose treatment included an IDH1 peptide vaccine. The receptor chain draws on TRBV27 and TRBJ2-1, with 8 middle bases fitting TRBD1. This clonotype was sampled from a woman aged 45-65 years with glioma. The DNA sequence is as follows: TGTGCCAGCAGTCGGACAGGGAATCGTGAGCAGTTCTTC. This encodes CASSRTGNREQFF.